This T cell receptor (beta chain) comes out of a study of blood T cell repertoires in COVID-19. Assay used: immunoSEQ multiplex PCR; TCRdb lists only in-frame clones, some missing. The table lists approximately 290,000 clones, roughly 84% of them singletons. The CDR3 covers 14 residues. CDR1 MNHEY and CDR2 SVGAGI come from the germline V gene. V gave up 4 bases and J gave up 7 bases; unmatched junction bases: 7. Sequenced material: peripheral blood. The rearrangement links TRBV6-5 to TRBJ2-3; TRBD1 agrees at 8 bases. This TCR derives from a human donor with COVID-19, enrolled during active disease. The donor label of this sample is uncertain. Here the CDR3 reads CASSFQDRANTQYF. The CDR3 DNA sequence: TGTGCCAGCAGTTTCCAGGACAGGGCAAATACGCAGTATTTT.